A selection of T cell receptor beta chains follows, all from one sample in a study of blood T cells in healthy people across ages. TCRdb re-derived calls from the 5' RACE reads in MiXCR, one entry per CDR3 protein. This sample carries approximately 1.5 million distinct CDR3 sequences, around 40% of them seen once, and the ten largest clones take roughly 3.7%. Material: blood. These receptor sequences come from a woman between 18 and 29 years old in good health. Each CDR3 is given with its conserved first and last residue. The order of the fields is V gene, J gene, clone size, D gene, CDR3 DNA, CDR3 protein. A D gene is named only where the DNA matches it firmly. Rows may omit the clone size; those that give it use once, few, many or a size class.

v_gene: TRBV7-9; j_gene: TRBJ2-4; abundance: NA; d_gene: TRBD1; CDR3nt: TGTGCCAGCAGCCCGACAGGGAAGGGAGACATTCAGTACTTC; CDR3aa: CASSPTGKGDIQYF
v_gene: TRBV3-1; j_gene: TRBJ2-5; abundance: NA; d_gene: NA; CDR3nt: TGTGCCAGCAGCCAAGGAGACAGCCAAACGCAGTACTTC; CDR3aa: CASSQGDSQTQYF
v_gene: TRBV28; j_gene: TRBJ1-2; abundance: NA; d_gene: NA; CDR3nt: TGTGCCAGCCTAGAGGAAGGACTAAACTATGGCTACACCTTC; CDR3aa: CASLEEGLNYGYTF
v_gene: TRBV20-1; j_gene: TRBJ2-7; abundance: few; d_gene: NA; CDR3nt: TGCAGTGCTAGAGATCTCACTAGCTCTAAGGCGTTTTCCTACGAGCAGTACTTC; CDR3aa: CSARDLTSSKAFSYEQYF
v_gene: TRBV6-6; j_gene: TRBJ1-2; abundance: NA; d_gene: NA; CDR3nt: TGTGCCGGTCAGACACTCGGGGGAGATGACTATGGCTACACCTTC; CDR3aa: CAGQTLGGDDYGYTF
v_gene: TRBV9; j_gene: TRBJ1-2; abundance: NA; d_gene: NA; CDR3nt: TGTGCCAGCAGCGTAGCGGCCACGGCAAACTATGGCTACACCTTC; CDR3aa: CASSVAATANYGYTF
v_gene: TRBV6-2/TRBV6-3; j_gene: TRBJ2-7; abundance: few; d_gene: TRBD2; CDR3nt: TGTGCCAGCAGTTACTTCCTAGCGGGAGTGTACGAGCAGTACTTC; CDR3aa: CASSYFLAGVYEQYF
v_gene: TRBV12-3/TRBV12-4; j_gene: TRBJ2-6; abundance: NA; d_gene: NA; CDR3nt: TGTGCCAGCAGTTTTGGGACGGGCTCTGGGGCCAACGTCCTGACTTTC; CDR3aa: CASSFGTGSGANVLTF
v_gene: TRBV29-1; j_gene: TRBJ1-2; abundance: few; d_gene: TRBD1; CDR3nt: TGCAGCGCCGGACAGGGGACCAACTATGGCTACACCTTC; CDR3aa: CSAGQGTNYGYTF
v_gene: TRBV9; j_gene: TRBJ1-1; abundance: few; d_gene: NA; CDR3nt: TGTGCCAGCAGCGTTGAGCCGAACACTGAAGCTTTCTTT; CDR3aa: CASSVEPNTEAFF
v_gene: TRBV4-1; j_gene: TRBJ2-1; abundance: NA; d_gene: NA; CDR3nt: TGCGCCAGCAGCCTAGGGGAGCTCCGGAATGAGCAGTTCTTC; CDR3aa: CASSLGELRNEQFF
v_gene: TRBV7-9; j_gene: TRBJ2-1; abundance: few; d_gene: TRBD2; CDR3nt: TGTGCCAGCAGCTCAACCGGGACTAGCGGGAGCCCCCCTTACAATGAGCAGTTCTTC; CDR3aa: CASSSTGTSGSPPYNEQFF
v_gene: TRBV20-1; j_gene: TRBJ1-1; abundance: NA; d_gene: NA; CDR3nt: TGCAGTGCCCCAATAGGGGCCTCGGGACCCACGAACACTGAAGCTTTCTTT; CDR3aa: CSAPIGASGPTNTEAFF